This T cell receptor beta chain was captured in a study of cytomegalovirus exposure and HLA in healthy donors listed by TCRdb under 2017. At the level of the whole study: An earlier analysis of some 500 of the donors reported approximately 290 Gb of sequence data and 100 million to 140 million unique TCR beta sequences from roughly 180 million T cells. Around 320 gigabases of sequencing data and around 87 million unique TCR sequences were included in an early release covering roughly 600 HLA-typed donors. Of the 350 to 450 genotyped donors, 65% to 90% fell in the genetic ancestry cluster associated with self-reported Caucasian donors. The study was designed to test whether signatures of past pathogen exposure could be identified by cataloging public T cell receptors. Using immunosequencing, the study profiled T cell repertoires from fewer than 850 subjects and related those repertoires to cytomegalovirus serostatus. Besides the first cohort of roughly 700 subjects, a separate validation cohort made up of about 120 different subjects was used. To predict cytomegalovirus infection status, the study brought together high-throughput TCR immunosequencing, statistical association of individual TCRs with disease status, and machine learning. In a later analysis, previously published TCR beta repertoires from several hundred donors were re-analyzed and high-resolution HLA genotyping was added so that TCR occurrence patterns could be studied. Rather than drawing on any new phenotypic data, the later analysis identified candidate immune exposures from TCR beta sequences and the way those sequences occurred across donors. An earlier analysis of 587 of the donors used high-throughput TCR beta sequencing to judge whether each TCR beta V gene segment behaved as functional or pseudogenic. Alongside the repertoire data, information on donor age, sex, ethnicity and CMV serostatus was compiled. Genome-wide SNP genotypes for about 60% of the 666 donors were used in a later genetic analysis, which treated that subset as a discovery cohort. Every repertoire in the discovery cohort had been generated on one and the same sequencing platform. Both class I and class II loci were covered by HLA typing, at four-digit resolution. The number of typed donors differed by locus: roughly 620-630 for A, B, C, DRB1 and DQB1; approximately 520 for DQA1; 606 for DPA1; and 450 to 480 for DPB1. A handful of DR-DQ haplotypes were handled as single units for association and clustering because linkage in the cohort was strong. Among about 400 genotyped donors of the cohort, an average of around 240,000 unique TCR beta nucleotide sequences was sequenced per donor, of which 15% to 20% were non-productive. The investigation overall reported the following: Across donors, most TCR sequences were observed very rarely, whereas some public TCRs were present in many individuals. In a later analysis, TCR association rates were found to vary across HLA loci, with the most associated TCRs seen for DRB1 alleles and the fewest for HLA-C alleles. Because counts were too low, seventeen rarely observed V segments, including chromosome 9 orphons, were excluded from the earlier analysis of around 640 of the donors. An earlier analysis of around 500 of the donors showed that most TCR beta V segments appeared in productive rearrangements either about 90% or about 30% of the time, which broadly matched IMGT annotations. According to a later analysis, most CMV-associated TCR beta chains appeared to be HLA-restricted, and the HLA associations seemed to be driven largely by CMV exposure. This cohort had only TCR beta chains sequenced, and the lack of alpha or paired-chain data limited which features could be detected. In a later analysis, HLA-associated TCR beta chains were found to be more clonally expanded and to have lower generation probabilities than equally common non-associated chains. In a later genetic analysis, a missense DCLRE1C variant was associated with V-gene and J-gene trimming of TCR beta chains, and the association was replicated in an independent cohort. Because the 87-base-pair reads could not distinguish some IMGT-functional V segments, including TRBV6-2 and TRBV6-3, those segments were excluded. A cluster of highly shared sequence variants was judged likely to represent a technical artifact of the sequencing pipeline. Assigning TCR associations to individual alleles was difficult when HLA alleles, especially DR and DQ, strongly co-occurred. Immune exposure information for the cohort was limited to CMV serostatus. The study gave a list of 150 to 200 TCR beta chains associated with cytomegalovirus. A further reported finding was that TCR beta sequences accurately predicted the HLA-A and HLA-B alleles for most subjects in the first cohort. A later genetic analysis reported fewer N-insertions in productive TCRs among donors in an Asian-associated ancestry cluster than the roughly 700-donor mean. According to the authors, the approach could potentially be generalized to other disease states and immunological phenotypes. Linkage disequilibrium might explain the correlated functional status among segregating V segments, but an unknown experimental factor could not be ruled out. Several of the top co-occurrence clusters appeared to be linked to parvovirus B19, influenza, CMV and Epstein-Barr virus, according to a later analysis. Because HLA typing was unavailable for some donors at each locus, only the typed subset was used in association tests. A few of the identified cytomegalovirus-associated TCR beta chains were confirmed in vitro to be specific for cytomegalovirus antigens. The classifier was reported to diagnose cytomegalovirus status with high specificity and sensitivity in both the original cohort and the validation cohort. Specific HLA alleles were associated with 15,000 to 20,000 TCR beta sequences at a false discovery rate of 0.05 in a later analysis. Presence/absence analyses assumed roughly uniform sequencing depth across donors, an assumption that may not hold.

The cohort was made up of 500 to 800 healthy bone marrow donors. At the time of sampling, every cohort member was nominally healthy, though immune exposures that went unrecorded were likely present. The donor tested CMV seropositive and was one of the 289 seropositive cohort members. Each donor provided a peripheral blood sample, and peripheral blood mononuclear cells were used for TCR beta sequencing. Genomic DNA extraction from the blood cell samples was performed with the Qiagen DNeasy Blood Extraction Kit. In the germline V gene, CDR1 corresponds to MNHNS and CDR2 to SASEGT. Germline trimming: 9 bases from V, 5 bases from J; junction bases outside gene matches: 11. The cysteine opens and the phenylalanine closes a CDR3 of 14 amino acids. CDR3 DNA only is kept here, 42 bases in frame from base 1. This clone was detected only a few times. No antigen is known for it. Per-nucleotide qualities are absent, and no much larger clonotype sits a single base away.

Libraries were prepared through the immunoSEQ multiplex PCR assay. For the multiplex PCR, a mixture combining 60 forward primers for TCR Vbeta segments and 13 reverse primers for TCR Jbeta segments was used. The CDR3 region of rearranged TCR beta genes was amplified from genomic DNA by a multiplex PCR assay. The Illumina HiSeq System was used to sequence the amplified TCR beta libraries as 87-base-pair reads. The paper's processing steps were these. In a later analysis, 80 million or so unique TCR beta chains were counted across the roughly 610 repertoires, and approximately 11 million of these chains were shared by at least two donors. A nearest-neighbor algorithm error-corrected the raw reads and collapsed the reads into unique sequences, merging closely related sequences to remove PCR and sequencing errors. V, D and J gene segments were assigned by aligning CDR3 sequences to IMGT reference sequences. For a sequence to be retained, a match of at least six nucleotides was required to both a V gene segment and a J gene segment. A rearrangement was called productive if the CDR3 had no stop codons and remained in frame with V and J, and every other rearrangement was called non-productive. Following IMGT convention, CDR3 was defined as the stretch from the second conserved V-encoded cysteine up to the conserved J-encoded phenylalanine. In an earlier analysis of more than 550 of the donors, sequences lacking an unambiguous match to a single V gene segment were excluded. An earlier analysis of about 590 of the donors classified V segments as functional when productive rearrangements were above 56.7% and as segregating when the standard deviation between donors was above 5%. A statistical classification framework was built for diagnosing cytomegalovirus status from the catalog of TCR beta chain sequences. In a later analysis, TCR nucleotide sequences were compared against IMGT/GENE-DB human TR gene sequences so that V and J genes could be assigned. Using the TCRdist pipeline, a later analysis assigned CDR3 sequences along with most-parsimonious VDJ recombination scenarios. In a later analysis, each TCR beta chain was defined by its CDR3 amino acid sequence together with its V-gene family, and reads lacking a unique V-gene family were excluded. A later analysis removed nearly 600 highly shared, low-generation-probability nucleotide sequences to deal with suspected cross-contamination and a sequencing artifact. A later analysis calculated a clonal expansion index for each public chain from normalized within-repertoire ranks of inferred template counts. In a later analysis, generation probabilities were computed using a VDJ recombination model fitted to out-of-frame rearrangements, and the results were checked against IGoR. In a later analysis, TCR-TCR, TCR-HLA and TCR-CMV co-occurrence was scored with hypergeometric tests, and a repertoire-size bias correction was applied to TCR pairs. In a later analysis, false discovery rates were estimated by permuting HLA or CMV assignments 20 times. In a later analysis, co-occurring TCRs were grouped using DBSCAN, with TCRdist sequence similarity added in when clustering inside HLA-allele-positive subsets. Repertoires with fewer than 30,000 or more than 120,000 public chains were left out of co-occurrence clustering, as were five repertoires with anomalous nucleotide sharing. Drawn from immuneACCESS, this table holds only the in-frame rearrangements with V and J called that TCRdb kept. Clones are partly lost; checked studies trace under half to an unresolved V gene and leave the rest unexplained. V, J and clone size were drawn from that table, and D and trimming were deduced from the DNA. The sample table contains approximately 70,000 clones; only one count was recorded for about two thirds of them. Jointly, the top ten make up 9% to 14% of the sample.

Specimen: PBMCs. This sequence was found in a woman aged 40-49 years in good health and CMV-seropositive. Recombination linked TRBV6-1 to TRBJ2-3, with TRBD2 matching 7 junction bases. In nucleotide form, the sequence is TGTGCCAGTAGTCTAGGGAGGGCTCGAGATACGCAGTATTTT. Its amino acids are CASSLGRARDTQYF.